The clone carrying this T cell receptor beta chain appeared a few times. Using unique molecular identifiers, the investigators prepared the TCRbeta library. In TCRdb, the PCR reads were re-called with MiXCR into one record per CDR3 protein. The sample lists roughly 350,000 distinct CDR3 sequences; 10% were seen once. This sample was taken from a study of T-cell reconstitution after alpha-beta-depleted transplantation in children. The V gene lost 7 bases and the J gene lost 8 bases, with 12 bases spanning the gap. Per germline, CDR1 LNHNV and CDR2 YYDKDF (reference sequence). This CDR3 region has 12 residues.

The J gene is TRBJ2-1, the V gene TRBV15; D ambiguous. Material: PBMCs from the stem cell graft donor, obtained from the stem cell graft. This clonotype originated in a human donor who donated a stem cell graft to a child with acute lymphoblastic leukemia. The CDR3 sequence: CATTSRNDEQFF. CDR3 nucleotides: TGTGCCACCACCTCTCGCAACGATGAGCAGTTCTTC.